The 26 T cell receptor beta chains presented below share a single source sample, sequenced in a study of molecular identifiers for immune sequencing clone quantification. TCRdb processed the PCR reads anew with MiXCR; each CDR3 protein has one entry. Of fewer than 350,000 distinct CDR3 sequences listed, roughly 24% are singletons. The sequenced sample was naive CD8+ T cells from blood, with Jurkat cell RNA spiked in. Subset specified: FACS-sorted CD8+CD4-CCR7+CD45RA+ naive T cells. These receptors all stem from a human donor in good health. Some libraries in this study had Jurkat cell RNA spiked in.

The CDR3 region is CASSPRWGVRDTQYF. The CDR3 coding sequence is TGTGCCAGCAGCCCAAGATGGGGGGTGAGAGATACGCAGTATTTT. This sequence joins TRBV7-9 and TRBJ2-3; D possibly corresponds to TRBD2 (6 bases). Germline CDR1 SEHNR, CDR2 FQNEAQ (reference sequence). Trimming took off 5 bases at V and 5 bases at J, with 17 bases between the two ends. The length of the CDR3 is 15 residues.

The J gene is TRBJ1-1, the V gene TRBV27; no firm D call. CDR3 length: 11 amino acids. Germline V CDR1 and CDR2: MNHEY, SMNVEV (reference sequence). Deletions cut 6 bases from V and 6 bases from J, with 8 bases between. The CDR3 region is CASRDGAEAFF. The CDR3 region has the DNA TGTGCCAGCAGGGACGGGGCTGAAGCTTTCTTT.

This clonotype was seen a single time. The CDR3 carries no conserved terminal phenylalanine or tryptophan, so it likely arises from a read error. The J gene is TRBJ2-7, the V gene TRBV7-9; D uncertain. Per germline, CDR1 SEHNR and CDR2 FQNEAQ (reference sequence). V was trimmed by 5 bases and J by 6 bases, leaving 11 bases between them. This CDR3 has 12 amino acids. The chain's CDR3 is CASSHRGSEQYY. CDR3 coding DNA: TGTGCCAGCAGCCATCGAGGCAGCGAGCAGTACTAC.

This chain uses TRBV4-3 with TRBJ2-3; no clear D gene. From germline, CDR1 is LGHNA and CDR2 YSLEER. Deletions cut 0 bases from V and 2 bases from J, with 9 bases between. The CDR3 has 15 residues. CDR3 amino acids: CASSQDKLSTDTQYF. The CDR3 nucleotides read TGCGCCAGCAGCCAAGATAAACTTTCCACAGATACGCAGTATTTT.

The rearrangement uses TRBV20-1 and TRBJ2-1, with 12 bases matching TRBD2. Germline V gives CDR1 DFQATT, CDR2 SNEGSKA (reference sequence). V was clipped by 6 bases and J by 9 bases; unmatched bases: 9. This CDR3 region has 14 residues. DNA for the CDR3: TGCAGTGCCAAACTAGCGGGGGGCCCAATTGAGCAGTTCTTC. It encodes CSAKLAGGPIEQFF.

The table lists this clonotype with a few counts. The chain is built from TRBV27 and TRBJ2-2; D gene unclear. This CDR3 region has 14 residues. V was pared by 6 bases and J by 5 bases, with 13 bases between. The V gene's germline CDR1 is MNHEY and CDR2 SMNVEV (reference sequence). In nucleotides, the CDR3 is TGTGCCAGCAGCCCCGGGTCCCTGACCGGGGAGCTGTTTTTT. Translating it yields CASSPGSLTGELFF.

This rearrangement joins TRBV4-2 to TRBJ2-1, with TRBD2 matching 14 bases. Trimming at V came to 3 bases and at J to 2 bases, leaving 6 bases not matched to a gene. The CDR3 sequence is 18 residues long. Germline lookup yields CDR1 LGHNA and CDR2 YNFKEQ. In nucleotides, the CDR3 is TGTGCCAGCAGCCACCCCAGGGGACTAGCGGGAGCCTACAATGAGCAGTTCTTC. Protein: CASSHPRGLAGAYNEQFF.

Regarding this clonotype: A much larger clone sits a single nucleotide away, making a read error possible. The chain employs TRBV9 and TRBJ1-1; 7 nucleotides agree with TRBD1. After removal of 7 bases from V and 12 bases from J, the junction contained 9 bases not matched to a gene. CDR3 length: 11 amino acids. CDR1 SGDLS and CDR2 YYNGEE come from the germline V gene. The CDR3 protein is CASGTGQRPFF. The DNA of the CDR3 is TGTGCCAGCGGCACGGGACAGAGACCTTTCTTT.

This clonotype was seen more than once but under ten times. The V and J genes are TRBV6-1 and TRBJ1-2; D uncertain. CDR1 MNHNS and CDR2 SASEGT come from the germline V gene. This CDR3 has 16 amino acids. Trimming pared 0 bases from V and 0 bases from J, leaving 11 bases between. CDR3 DNA sequence: TGTGCCAGCAGTGAAGCGCTCCCGGGCTCTAACTATGGCTACACCTTC. The encoded protein is CASSEALPGSNYGYTF.

With respect to this clonotype: A much larger clonotype is one base distant, so this may be a read error. J is TRBJ1-1 and V is TRBV30; a possible D gene is TRBD1 (6 bases). The germline gives CDR1 GTSNPN, CDR2 SVGIG (reference sequence). The CDR3 is 11 residues long. V shed 5 bases and J shed 6 bases, with 10 bases lying between them. The CDR3 sequence: CAWGTTAEAFF. The CDR3 coding sequence is TGTGCCTGGGGGACAACCGCTGAAGCTTTCTTT.

The chain combines TRBV20-1 with TRBJ2-3, with 10 bases aligning to TRBD1. V shed 3 bases, J shed 8 bases, and the junction held 14 bases outside the gene matches. Germline V lookup: CDR1 DFQATT, CDR2 SNEGSKA (reference sequence). The CDR3 covers 16 residues. The CDR3 region is CSARHPLDRGFGTQYF. CDR3 bases: TGCAGTGCTAGGCACCCTCTGGACAGGGGGTTTGGTACGCAGTATTTT.

The table lists this clonotype with a few counts. The chain combines TRBV7-9 with TRBJ2-7; D unresolved. The CDR3 extends over 16 amino acids. Trimming left V 1 base short and J 5 bases short, with 18 bases between. The germline V gene encodes CDR1 SEHNR and CDR2 FQNEAQ (reference sequence). The CDR3 nucleotides read TGTGCCAGCAGCTTAGAGGGTTCCCCTACTCTCAACGAGCAGTACTTC. Its protein is CASSLEGSPTLNEQYF.

The chain recombines TRBV24-1 with TRBJ2-3; 7 bases agree with TRBD2. The germline V gene has CDR1 KGHDR and CDR2 SFDVKD. Trimming at V came to 3 bases and at J to 3 bases, leaving 8 bases not matched to a gene. This CDR3 region has 16 residues. For the CDR3, the DNA is TGTGCCACCAGTGATATTACGGGCGGGAGTACAGATACGCAGTATTTT. It yields the protein CATSDITGGSTDTQYF.

With regard to this clonotype: A single base separates this from a much larger clone, so it may be a read error. The J gene is TRBJ1-1, the V gene TRBV13; a possible D gene is TRBD1 (6 bases). The CDR3 is 13 residues long. The V gene's germline CDR1 is PRHDT and CDR2 FYEKMQ (reference sequence). This chain's CDR3 is CASIGQQNTEAIF. The CDR3, as DNA: TGTGCCAGCATCGGACAGCAGAACACTGAAGCTATCTTT.

This clonotype appeared a few times. This sequence joins TRBV12-3 or TRBV12-4 and TRBJ2-1, with 11 bases that match TRBD1. The CDR3 consists of 15 residues. With V trimmed by 4 bases and J by 8 bases, 7 bases remained unmatched. This CDR3 is CASSWGTGGWDEQFF. Written as DNA, the CDR3 is TGTGCCAGCAGTTGGGGGACAGGGGGTTGGGATGAGCAGTTCTTC.

The chain combines TRBV7-6 with TRBJ2-3, with D unclear. This CDR3 comprises 13 residues. Germline V CDR1 and CDR2: SGHVS, FNYEAQ. Deletions cut 5 bases from V and 4 bases from J, with 10 bases between. CDR3 region: CASSSSPSDTQYF. The CDR3 DNA reads as TGTGCCAGCAGCAGCTCGCCCTCAGATACGCAGTATTTT.

This clonotype was recorded a few times. CDR3 loop: CAAGSGPYEQYF. In DNA form, the CDR3 reads TGTGCCGCAGGTTCGGGGCCCTACGAGCAGTACTTC. The J gene is TRBJ2-7, the V gene TRBV6-5; either TRBD1 or TRBD2 may fit D (5 bases each). From germline, CDR1 is MNHEY and CDR2 SVGAGI. The V end lost 11 bases, the J end lost 2 bases, and 13 bases lay between the germline ends. The CDR3 is made up of 12 amino acids.

Concerning this clonotype itself: One junction end does not reproduce the germline sequence, and a read error may be involved. The chain carries TRBV4-1 and TRBJ1-4, with no clear D. The CDR3 consists of 17 residues. Germline CDR1 and CDR2: MGHRA and YSYEKL. The CDR3, as DNA: TGCGCCAGCAGCCAAGATCCATCGATCGCAACTAATGAAAAACTGGTTTTT. Its translation: CASSQDPSIATNEKLVF.

The chain links TRBV27 to TRBJ1-1; TRBD1 is a possible D gene (6 bases). Trimming removed 2 bases from V and 0 bases from J, with 13 bases in between. The CDR3 contains 16 residues. Germline V CDR1 and CDR2: MNHEY, SMNVEV (reference sequence). CDR3 DNA: TGTGCCAGCAGTTTAGGACAGCCTACTTTGAACACTGAAGCTTTCTTT. Its protein is CASSLGQPTLNTEAFF.

Only a few counts were recorded for this clonotype. V usage is TRBV12-3 or TRBV12-4 and J usage is TRBJ2-1, with D perhaps matching TRBD2 (6 bases). CDR3 size: 15 residues. The ends were cut back, 2 bases at V and 6 bases at J, with 14 bases in the middle. CDR3: CASSLSAGRTNEQFF. CDR3 DNA sequence: TGTGCCAGCAGTTTATCGGCGGGGCGGACCAATGAGCAGTTCTTC.

This clonotype was seen more than once but under ten times. V usage is TRBV4-1 and J usage is TRBJ2-2, with no clear D. The CDR3 runs 13 residues. V was shortened by 2 bases and J by 1 base, with 2 bases between the two germline ends. Germline-derived CDR1 and CDR2 are MGHRA and YSYEKL. The CDR3 loop is CASSQKNTGELFF. The CDR3 DNA reads TGCGCCAGCAGCCAAAAGAACACCGGGGAGCTGTTTTTT.

Worth noting for this clonotype: Possible read error: a much larger clone is one base away. The rearrangement joins TRBV7-6 to TRBJ2-3, with TRBD2 as a possible D gene (6 bases). Trimming shortened V by 5 bases and J by 4 bases, and 25 bases separated the two germline ends. Germline loops: CDR1 SGHVS, CDR2 FNYEAQ. The CDR3 has 18 amino acids. The CDR3, as DNA: TGTGCCAGCAGCCCTTACCCGACTAGGCATGATGGCGCAGATACGCAGTATTTT. Protein: CASSPYPTRHDGADTQYF.

The chain couples TRBV6-5 to TRBJ1-1, with 7 bases fitting TRBD1. The CDR3 sequence is 15 residues long. CDR1 MNHEY and CDR2 SVGAGI come from the germline V gene. J gave up 0 bases and V 6 bases, and 7 bases lay outside the gene matches. The CDR3 loop is CASSLTTGLNTEAFF. The CDR3 nucleotides read TGTGCCAGCAGCCTAACGACAGGGCTGAACACTGAAGCTTTCTTT.

This clonotype appeared a few times. The chain uses TRBV9 and TRBJ2-7; D unresolved. V was shortened by 3 bases and J by 5 bases, with 12 bases between the two germline ends. Looked up from germline, CDR1 is SGDLS and CDR2 is YYNGEE. The CDR3 has 13 amino acids. CDR3: CASSGPLSDEQYF. The CDR3 DNA reads as TGTGCCAGCAGCGGACCGTTGAGCGACGAGCAGTACTTC.

The chain carries TRBV6-4 and TRBJ2-3; D remains unclear. Trimming took 1 base from V and 4 from J, leaving 6 bases between them. The CDR3 is made up of 13 amino acids. Germline V gene data show CDR1 as MRHNA and CDR2 as SNTAGT. The CDR3, as DNA: TGTGCCAGCAGTGACTTGGGGTCAGATACGCAGTATTTT. This encodes CASSDLGSDTQYF.

This clonotype has a handful of counts. The CDR3 loop reads CASSEAGQGYGYTF. CDR3 DNA sequence: TGTGCCAGCAGTGAAGCGGGACAGGGCTATGGCTACACCTTC. V and J are TRBV2 and TRBJ1-2, with 9 bases identical to TRBD1. The CDR3 extends over 14 amino acids. From germline, CDR1 is SNHLY and CDR2 FYNNEI. V was pared by 0 bases and J by 4 bases, with 0 bases of the junction left unmatched.